This entry concerns a single T cell receptor (beta chain). This record belongs to a study of blood T cell repertoires in COVID-19. Clones were read by immunoSEQ multiplex PCR, and TCRdb kept only the in-frame ones, dropping some. The sample shows about 260,000 clones, more than 75% of them seen only once. V was clipped by 8 bases and J by 4 bases, with 18 bases between them. Per germline, CDR1 MDHEN and CDR2 SYDVKM. This CDR3 contains 15 residues. Input material: peripheral blood. This clonotype originated in an older woman with COVID-19, enrolled during active disease. The chain links TRBV28 to TRBJ1-5, with D unresolved. The CDR3 region is CASQRRTRGNQPQHF. In DNA form, the CDR3 reads TGTGCCAGCCAAAGAAGGACCCGGGGTAATCAGCCCCAGCATTTT.